Each of the 12 T cell receptor beta chains below was sequenced from the same sample in a study of T cell clonality in common variable immunodeficiency (dated by TCRdb to between 2015 and 2017). Libraries were built with the immunoSEQ multiplex PCR assay. TCRdb's version of the immuneACCESS table is confined to in-frame rearrangements and falls short of the full clone set. An unresolved V gene accounts for under half of the shortfall where checked; the remainder is of unknown origin. This sample was tabulated with 42,000 or so clones, among which there are no singletons. More than 1.2% of the sample rests with the top ten. The sample comprised peripheral blood mononuclear cells. Receptors originate from a person between 18 and 75 years old in good health.

There are many counts of this clone. The read comes to an end 3 residues before the CDR3 does, leaving the germline J gene to fill in the end. The chain combines TRBV5-1 with TRBJ2-3, with 7 bases fitting TRBD1. The CDR3 runs to 15 residues. Germline loops: CDR1 SGHRS, CDR2 YFSETQ. V was clipped by 3 bases and J by 2 bases; unmatched bases: 6. The CDR3 protein is CASSSGTVNTDTQYF. CDR3 bases read: TGCGCCAGCAGCTCCGGGACAGTGAACACAGATACG.

This clone came up many times. CDR3 bases read: TGTGCCAGCAGTGGGACAGGGGGCTACGTCGAA. Translation gives CASSGTGGYVE. The entire CDR3 protein is CASSGTGGYVEAFF. This chain joins TRBV14 and TRBJ1-1, with 12 bases lining up with TRBD1. The read falls 3 residues short of the CDR3 end, and the missing part is taken from the germline J gene. CDR1 SGHDN and CDR2 FVKESK come from the germline V gene. This CDR3 is built from 14 residues. The full variable domain, with the rest looked up from reference TRBV14 and TRBJ1-1, is EAGVTQFPSHSVIEKGQTVTLRCDPISGHDNLYWYRRVMGKEIKFLLHFVKESKQDESGMPNNRFLAERTGGTYSTLKVQPAELEDSGVYFCASSGTGGYVEAFFGQGTRLTVV.

This clone was seen repeatedly, ten times or more. This CDR3 is CSARVETDSAHQETQYF. The sequenced CDR3 bases are TGCAGTGCTAGAGTAGAGACGGATAGCGCCCACCAAGAGACC. The V gene is TRBV20-1, the J gene TRBJ2-5; D is possibly TRBD2 (5 bases). The CDR3 end falls 3 residues outside the read, so it is completed with the germline J gene. CDR1 and CDR2 from the germline V gene are DFQATT and SNEGSKA (reference sequence). The CDR3 sequence is 17 residues long. Between the trimmed V and J ends, which lost 1 base and 0 bases, there was a span of 18 bases.

This clone was found many times. The CDR3: CASSVETGDYNEQFF. CDR3 DNA (partial): TGTGCCAGCAGTGTGGAAACAGGTGACTACAATGAG. This chain joins TRBV6-4 and TRBJ2-1, with a weak D call TRBD1 (5 bases). The read is 3 residues too short to cover the CDR3 end, so that end is filled in from the germline J gene. Trimming pared 4 bases from V and 3 bases from J, leaving 13 bases between. This CDR3 is built from 15 residues. CDR1 is MRHNA and CDR2 is SNTAGT in the germline V gene.

This clone was detected ten times or more. The missing CDR3 end, 3 residues past where the read stops, is filled in from the germline J gene. J is TRBJ1-1 and V is TRBV20-1; weak D call: TRBD1 (6 bases). The CDR3 runs 14 residues. V was pared by 3 bases and J by 7 bases, with 18 bases between. Germline-derived CDR1 and CDR2 are DFQATT and SNEGSKA (reference sequence). The CDR3 spells CSARLVQGIDEAFF. The sequenced part of the CDR3 DNA is TGCAGTGCTAGGCTCGTACAGGGAATTGATGAA.

This clone was detected ten times or more. The CDR3 extends 3 residues past the end of the read, so its final part is completed from the germline J gene. The V and J genes are TRBV5-1 and TRBJ2-2; 9 bases match TRBD1. Trimming took 5 bases from V and 5 from J; bases not matched to a gene: 13. This CDR3 is 17 amino acids long. Germline V lookup: CDR1 SGHRS, CDR2 YFSETQ. The part of the CDR3 DNA that was read is TGCGCCAGCAGGCCAGATACAGGGGGCGTTACTACCGGGGAG. As protein: CASRPDTGGVTTGE. The entire CDR3 is CASRPDTGGVTTGELFF.

In this sample, this clone turned up many times. The CDR3: CSALPAGLGGLSYEQYF. The DNA read from the CDR3 is TGCAGTGCTCTACCCGCAGGGTTGGGAGGGCTCTCCTACGAG. The gene calls are TRBV20-1 and TRBJ2-7, with 7 bases identical to TRBD2. The CDR3 end falls 3 residues outside the read, so it is completed with the germline J gene. The CDR3 sequence is 17 residues long. Trimming removed 5 bases from V and 0 bases from J; junction bases left unmatched: 16. Germline V gives CDR1 DFQATT, CDR2 SNEGSKA (reference sequence).

This clone was counted between two and nine times. A much larger clone lies a single base off, so this may be a read error. Read coverage stops 3 residues before the CDR3 terminus; the germline J gene supplies the remainder. Other DNA sequences in the same sample also yield this CDR3. The genes are TRBV7-3 and TRBJ2-3; 10 bases match TRBD2. Per germline, CDR1 SGHTA and CDR2 FQGTGA. CDR3 length equals 17 residues. After removal of 6 bases from V and 4 bases from J, the junction contained 13 bases not matched to a gene. The CDR3: CASSSSVTSGRADTQYF. The part of the CDR3 DNA that was read is TGTGCCAGCAGTTCCTCGGTGACTAGCGGGCGGGCAGATACG.

At least ten counts were recorded for this clone. Read data end 3 residues before the CDR3 end; the end is taken from the germline J gene. The chain has TRBV6-4 and TRBJ2-1; 11 bases are a match to TRBD1. Trimming removed 2 bases from V and 6 bases from J; junction bases left unmatched: 0. This CDR3 spans 14 amino acids. Germline CDR1 MRHNA, CDR2 SNTAGT. The DNA read from the CDR3 is TGTGCCAGCAGTGACGGGACAGGGGGCAATGAG. This translates into CASSDGTGGNE. The CDR3, in full, reads CASSDGTGGNEQFF.

This clone was recorded at least ten times. The CDR3 end falls 3 residues outside the read, so it is completed with the germline J gene. The gene calls are TRBV6-2 or TRBV6-3 and TRBJ2-7; 7 nucleotides line up with TRBD1. This CDR3 has 12 residues. Germline V gives CDR1 MNHEY, CDR2 SVGEGT. Losses at the gene ends were 5 bases for V and 4 bases for J; bases not matched to a gene: 2. The sequenced CDR3 bases are TGTGCCAGCAGTGGGACAGTTTACGAG. It yields the protein CASSGTVYE. The entire CDR3 protein is CASSGTVYEQYF.

This clone occurred many times. The read ends 3 residues early relative to the CDR3; the germline J gene fills the gap. The gene calls are TRBV5-1 and TRBJ1-2; TRBD1 agrees at 10 bases. The germline V gene encodes CDR1 SGHRS and CDR2 YFSETQ. Trimming cost V 3 bases and J 5 bases; bases outside gene matches: 7. The CDR3 length is 15 residues. The CDR3 spells CASSWGRDRGYGYTF. Incomplete CDR3 DNA: TGCGCCAGCAGCTGGGGCCGGGACAGGGGTTATGGC.

This clone was found many times. The sequenced fragment ends 3 residues before the CDR3 boundary, so the rest is inferred from the germline J gene. The chain combines TRBV7-2 with TRBJ2-7, with D unresolved. This CDR3 has 14 residues. The V end lost 2 bases, the J end lost 0 bases, and 8 bases lay between the germline ends. CDR1 and CDR2 (germline): SGHTA, FQGNSA. Incomplete CDR3 DNA: TGTGCCAGCAGCTTAAGCTCTTACTCCTACGAG. Residues: CASSLSSYSYE. The entire CDR3 reads CASSLSSYSYEQYF.